This T cell receptor (beta chain) was observed in a study of OX40 agonist ivuxolimab in advanced cancers. About the research overall: Three dose-escalation patients had partial responses: one with hepatocellular carcinoma and two with cutaneous melanoma.

As for this clone: Antigen unknown.

Produced via immunoSEQ multiplex PCR; TCRdb's table is partial and in-frame only. The repertoire holds 50,000 to 65,000 clones, with roughly 87% as singletons. Notes on the study in general: Researchers report that CD8+ T cells had, on average, more expanded clones than CD4+.

The study sampled blood at baseline, cycle 4 day 1, and cycle 7 day 1. The CDR3 contains 14 residues. The V gene's germline CDR1 is SGHTA and CDR2 FQGNSA. Trimming left V 5 bases short and J 2 bases short, with 10 bases between. V usage is TRBV7-2 and J usage is TRBJ2-1, with D maybe TRBD1 (6 bases). This TCR came from an adult with an advanced solid tumor such as melanoma, head and neck, liver or kidney cancer. This material consisted of CD4+ or CD8+ T cells sorted from blood, taken in a trial of the OX40 agonist ivuxolimab. CDR3: CASSRDNAYNEQFF. DNA for the CDR3: TGTGCCAGCAGCAGGGACAACGCCTACAATGAGCAGTTCTTC.